The clone carrying this T cell receptor (beta chain) appeared a few times. The sample is drawn from a study of technical replicates of blood from a few donors. This table comes from immunoSEQ multiplex PCR, and its TCRdb copy is limited to in-frame clones, with some not included. In the table there are around 100,000 clones, 96% of which are singletons. This CDR3 is built from 17 residues. Germline CDR1 and CDR2: LNHDA and SQIVND (reference sequence). J lost 0 bases, V lost 3 bases, and 8 bases had no gene match. V gene TRBV19 combines with J gene TRBJ1-2; 9 positions agree with TRBD1. The clonotype comes from a human donor in good health. The sequenced sample was T cells isolated from PBMCs. CDR3 sequence: CASSIPTGGRSNYGYTF. DNA of the CDR3: TGTGCCAGTAGTATCCCCACAGGGGGCAGATCTAACTATGGCTACACCTTC.